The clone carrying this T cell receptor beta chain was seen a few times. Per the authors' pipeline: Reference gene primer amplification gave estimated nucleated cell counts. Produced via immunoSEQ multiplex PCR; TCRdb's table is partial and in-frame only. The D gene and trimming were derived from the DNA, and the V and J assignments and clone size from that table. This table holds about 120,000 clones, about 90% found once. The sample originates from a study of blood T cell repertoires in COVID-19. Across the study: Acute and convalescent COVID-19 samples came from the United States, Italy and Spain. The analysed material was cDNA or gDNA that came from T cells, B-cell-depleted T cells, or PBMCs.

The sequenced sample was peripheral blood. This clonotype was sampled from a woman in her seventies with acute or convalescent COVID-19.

This CDR3 is CASSYSGTANKDYGYTF. The DNA for the CDR3 is TGTGCCAGCAGTTACTCCGGGACAGCTAACAAGGACTATGGCTACACCTTC. The J gene is TRBJ1-2, the V gene TRBV2; 7 bases map to TRBD1. Trimming removed 5 bases from V and 3 bases from J; junction bases left unmatched: 15. Germline V gene data show CDR1 as SNHLY and CDR2 as FYNNEI. This CDR3 comprises 17 residues.